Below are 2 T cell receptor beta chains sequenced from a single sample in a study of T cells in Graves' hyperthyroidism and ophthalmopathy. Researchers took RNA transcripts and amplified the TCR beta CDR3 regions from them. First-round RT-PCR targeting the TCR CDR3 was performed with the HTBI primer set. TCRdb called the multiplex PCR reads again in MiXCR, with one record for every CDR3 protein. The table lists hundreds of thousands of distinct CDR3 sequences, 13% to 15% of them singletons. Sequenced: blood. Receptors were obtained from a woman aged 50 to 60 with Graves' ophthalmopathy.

CDR3 in amino acids: CASSSWAGETQYF. DNA of the CDR3: TGTGCCAGCAGCTCATGGGCCGGAGAGACCCAGTACTTC. This chain uses TRBV27 with TRBJ2-5; D uncertain. Germline V gene sequence: CDR1 MNHEY, CDR2 SMNVEV (reference sequence). V was clipped by 6 bases and J by 4 bases, with 12 bases between them. The CDR3 runs to 13 residues.

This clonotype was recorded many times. CDR3 region: CASSHTRDQTDTQYF. In nucleotides, the CDR3 is TGTGCCAGCAGCCACACCCGGGACCAGACAGATACGCAGTATTTT. The gene calls are TRBV3-2 and TRBJ2-3; the table's D call, TRBD2, was not checked against the DNA. TRBV3-2 is a known pseudogene. This CDR3 contains 15 residues.